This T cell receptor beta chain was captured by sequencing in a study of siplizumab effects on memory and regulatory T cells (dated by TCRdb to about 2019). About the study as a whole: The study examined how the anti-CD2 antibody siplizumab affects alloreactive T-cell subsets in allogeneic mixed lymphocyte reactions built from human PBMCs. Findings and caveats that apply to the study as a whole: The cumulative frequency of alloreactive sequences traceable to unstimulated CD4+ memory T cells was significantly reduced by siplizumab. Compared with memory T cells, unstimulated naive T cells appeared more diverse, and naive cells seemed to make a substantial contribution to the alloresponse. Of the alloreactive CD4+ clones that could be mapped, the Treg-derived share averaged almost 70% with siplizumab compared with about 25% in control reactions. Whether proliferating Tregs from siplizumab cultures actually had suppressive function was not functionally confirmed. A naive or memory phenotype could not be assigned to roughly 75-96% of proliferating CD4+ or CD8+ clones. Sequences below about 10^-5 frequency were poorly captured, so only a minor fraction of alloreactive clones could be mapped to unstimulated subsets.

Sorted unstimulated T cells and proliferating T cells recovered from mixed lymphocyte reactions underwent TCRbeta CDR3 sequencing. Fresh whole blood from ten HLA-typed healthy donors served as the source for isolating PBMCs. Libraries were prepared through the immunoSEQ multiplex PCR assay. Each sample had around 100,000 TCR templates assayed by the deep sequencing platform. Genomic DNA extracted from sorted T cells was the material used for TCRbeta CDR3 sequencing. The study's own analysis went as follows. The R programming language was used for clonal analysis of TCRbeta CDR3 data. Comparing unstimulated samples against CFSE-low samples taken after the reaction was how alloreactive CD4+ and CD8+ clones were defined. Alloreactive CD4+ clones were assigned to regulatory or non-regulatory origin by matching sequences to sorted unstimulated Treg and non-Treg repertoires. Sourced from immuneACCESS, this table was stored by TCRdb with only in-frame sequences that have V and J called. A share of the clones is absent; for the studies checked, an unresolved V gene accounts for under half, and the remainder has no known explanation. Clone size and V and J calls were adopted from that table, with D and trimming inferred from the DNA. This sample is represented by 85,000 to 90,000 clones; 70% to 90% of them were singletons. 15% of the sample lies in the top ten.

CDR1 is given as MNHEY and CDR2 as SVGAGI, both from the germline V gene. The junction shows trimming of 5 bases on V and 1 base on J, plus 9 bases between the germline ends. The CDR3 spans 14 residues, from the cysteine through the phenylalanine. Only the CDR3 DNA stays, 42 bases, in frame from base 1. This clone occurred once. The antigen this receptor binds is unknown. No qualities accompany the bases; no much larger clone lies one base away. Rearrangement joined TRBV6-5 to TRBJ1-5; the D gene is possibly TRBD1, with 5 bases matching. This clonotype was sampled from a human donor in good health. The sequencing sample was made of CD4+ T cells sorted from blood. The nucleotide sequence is TGTGCCAGCAGTCGCCGGGACAGCAATCAGCCCCAGCATTTT. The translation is CASSRRDSNQPQHF.